Below are 8 T cell receptor beta chains sequenced from a single sample in a study of human T cells and chemical hapten exposure. TCRdb reprocessed the RACE reads with MiXCR, giving one entry per CDR3 protein. The sample includes 80,000 or so distinct CDR3 sequences, about 10% of them seen just once. Stated time point: patch test 1, 2 weeks after DPC sensitization. The treatment is: therapeutic diphenylcyclopropenone sensitization with weekly scalp DPC. Sequences were derived from whole blood, sampled in connection with sensitization to the hapten diphenylcyclopropenone (DPC). These receptors came from a woman aged 50 to 60 with alopecia areata. Some clones in this sample may be carry-over from other donors' samples.

This clonotype was counted ten times or more. The chain carries TRBV29-1 and TRBJ1-1; no clear D. The CDR3 spans 14 residues. Germline lookup yields CDR1 SQVTM and CDR2 ANQGSEA. The V end lost 0 bases, the J end lost 6 bases, and 14 bases lay between the germline ends. The CDR3 DNA reads as TGCAGCGTTGAAGAATATCCCGGCTATTCTGAAGCTTTCTTT. This codes for CSVEEYPGYSEAFF.

This clonotype was seen many times. This sequence joins TRBV6-6 and TRBJ2-5, with 14 bases aligning to TRBD2. This CDR3 spans 16 amino acids. Per germline, CDR1 MNHNY and CDR2 SVGAGI (reference sequence). J was trimmed by 2 bases and V by 4 bases; bases with no gene match: 3. As DNA, the CDR3 is TGTGCCAGCAGTTGGGGACTAGCGGGGGATCAAGAGACCCAGTACTTC. It codes for CASSWGLAGDQETQYF.

This clonotype appeared a few times. The J gene is TRBJ2-5, the V gene TRBV12-3 or TRBV12-4, with D maybe TRBD2 (5 bases). This CDR3 is 11 amino acids long. Trimming removed 6 bases at V and 7 bases at J, with 9 bases between. Written as DNA, the CDR3 is TGTGCCAGCAGGAAACGGGGGACCCAGTACTTC. Its translation is CASRKRGTQYF.

This clonotype was counted ten times or more. The chain has TRBV28 and TRBJ2-7, with D hard to call. This CDR3 comprises 14 residues. V was pared by 4 bases and J by 1 base, with 11 bases between. Germline values: CDR1 MDHEN, CDR2 SYDVKM. Written as DNA, the CDR3 is TGTGCCAGCAGTTCTTGGCCCAGTTCCTACGAGCAGTACTTC. This gives the protein CASSSWPSSYEQYF.

J is TRBJ2-1 and V is TRBV19; D gene ambiguous. This CDR3 is built from 13 residues. Trimming shortened V by 10 bases and J by 4 bases, and 14 bases separated the two germline ends. Germline-derived CDR1 and CDR2 are LNHDA and SQIVND (reference sequence). The CDR3 loop is CATHETPYNEQFF. The CDR3, as DNA: TGTGCCACTCATGAGACTCCATACAATGAGCAGTTCTTC. The full variable domain, with the rest looked up from reference TRBV19 and TRBJ2-1, is DGGITQSPKYLFRKEGQNVTLSCEQNLNHDAMYWYRQDPGQGLRLIYYSQIVNDFQKGDIAEGYSVSREKKESFPLTVTSAQKNPTAFYLCATHETPYNEQFFGPGTRLTVL.

The rearrangement joins TRBV2 to TRBJ1-1, with 10 nucleotides matching TRBD1. V shed 6 bases and J 1 base; nucleotides not matched to a gene: 5. This CDR3 has 15 residues. Germline CDR1 is SNHLY and CDR2 is FYNNEI. The CDR3, as DNA: TGTGCCAGCAGAAGGGACAGGGGAGCGAACACTGAAGCTTTCTTT. Its translation is CASRRDRGANTEAFF.

The J gene is TRBJ1-5, the V gene TRBV6-4, with a weak D call TRBD1 (5 bases). Germline V gene sequence: CDR1 MRHNA, CDR2 SNTAGT. This CDR3 has 18 amino acids. The V end was cut by 3 bases, the J end by 5 bases, with 23 bases between. The CDR3 sequence: CASSEAAPRGMKHQPQHF. The CDR3 coding sequence is TGTGCCAGCAGTGAAGCGGCCCCCCGGGGGATGAAGCATCAGCCCCAGCATTTT.

The sample holds a few counts of this clonotype. In DNA, the CDR3 is TGTGCCAGCAGTTTTAACGGGAGGAGCACCGGGGAGCTGTTTTTT. Protein sequence: CASSFNGRSTGELFF. This chain links TRBV12-3 or TRBV12-4 with TRBJ2-2; TRBD2 matches 7 bases. The V and J ends lost 3 bases and 4 bases, in that order; junction bases with no gene match: 5. The length of the CDR3 is 15 residues.